This TCR beta chain was documented in a study of early T cells in non-severe SARS-CoV-2 infection. Study as a whole: The authors sequenced bulk RNA from unsorted whole blood, leaving chains unpaired.

The CDR3 is 19 amino acids. Per germline, CDR1 SGHAT and CDR2 FQNNGV. The V segment lost 5 bases and the J segment 0 bases; nucleotides outside the gene matches: 14. TCRdb reanalysed the 5' RACE reads using MiXCR and keeps one entry per CDR3 protein. This sample carries approximately 62,000 distinct CDR3 sequences, approximately 13% of them seen once, and the ten largest clones take roughly 4%. The sample comprised whole blood. This TCR was sampled from an adult who was a healthcare worker with PCR-confirmed SARS-CoV-2 infection or an uninfected control (not recorded which). V is TRBV11-2 and J is TRBJ2-2; 8 nucleotides match TRBD2. The CDR3 loop is CASSRRSGGRPTNTGELFF. The CDR3 bases are TGTGCCAGCAGCCGGAGGAGCGGGGGACGACCCACGAACACCGGGGAGCTGTTTTTT.